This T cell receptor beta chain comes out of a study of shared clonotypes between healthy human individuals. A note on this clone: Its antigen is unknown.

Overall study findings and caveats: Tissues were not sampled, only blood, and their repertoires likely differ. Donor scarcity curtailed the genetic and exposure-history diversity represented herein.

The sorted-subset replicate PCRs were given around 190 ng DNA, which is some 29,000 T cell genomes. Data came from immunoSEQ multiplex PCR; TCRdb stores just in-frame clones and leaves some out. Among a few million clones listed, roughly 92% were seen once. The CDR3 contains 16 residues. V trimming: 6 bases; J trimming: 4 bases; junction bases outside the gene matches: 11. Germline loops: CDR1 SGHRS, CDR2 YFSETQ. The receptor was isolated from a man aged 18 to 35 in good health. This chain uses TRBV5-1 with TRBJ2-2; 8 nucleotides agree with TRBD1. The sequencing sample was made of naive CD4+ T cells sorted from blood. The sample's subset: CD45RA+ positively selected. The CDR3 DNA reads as TGCGCCAGCATGACGGGACAGGAGTCGTCCACCGGGGAGCTGTTTTTT. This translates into CASMTGQESSTGELFF.